This entry lists 4 T cell receptor beta chains sequenced from one sample in a study of T cell changes during pregnancy in multiple sclerosis (dated by TCRdb to the late 2010s). Receptor amplification or capture employed the immunoSEQ multiplex PCR assay. What TCRdb holds here is the immuneACCESS table cut down to in-frame rearrangements. Part of the clones is not present; checked against another copy, under half of the missing clones reflect an unresolved V gene, and the others are unexplained. Here the sample has under 95,000 clones; about 94% occur a single time. 0.99% of the sample comes from the top ten. The starting material was peripheral blood, obtained in the second trimester of pregnancy. The receptors were gathered from a female donor in good health, enrolled as a control in a pregnancy study.

V and J are TRBV7-9 and TRBJ1-4; a possible D gene is TRBD1 (5 bases). The CDR3 has 14 residues. The germline V gene has CDR1 SEHNR and CDR2 FQNEAQ (reference sequence). Trimming shortened V by 0 bases and J by 8 bases, and 10 bases separated the two germline ends. DNA for the CDR3: TGTGCCAGCAGCTTAGCGGGGGGGAAGGAAAAACTGTTTTTT. Translation: CASSLAGGKEKLFF.

The V and J genes are TRBV5-8 and TRBJ2-3; 9 bases line up with TRBD1. J gave up 1 base and V 4 bases, and 4 bases lay outside the gene matches. From germline, CDR1 is SGHTS and CDR2 YDEGEE. The CDR3 spans 15 residues. CDR3 nucleotides: TGTGCCAGCAGCGCCGGGACAGGGCGCACAGATACGCAGTATTTT. As protein: CASSAGTGRTDTQYF.

The chain uses TRBV6-1 and TRBJ2-1; 8 bases map to TRBD2. The germline gives CDR1 MNHNS, CDR2 SASEGT. Unmatched junction bases numbered 6, after V lost 3 bases and J lost 8 bases. This CDR3 contains 14 residues. CDR3 in DNA: TGTGCCAGCAGTGATGGCGGGGGGAGGGATGAGCAGTTCTTC. Protein product: CASSDGGGRDEQFF.

This chain links TRBV5-1 with TRBJ2-2; TRBD2 agrees at 12 bases. The CDR3 is made up of 16 amino acids. CDR1 and CDR2 (germline): SGHRS, YFSETQ. The J segment lost 7 bases and the V segment lost 4 bases, leaving 8 bases of the junction unmatched. The CDR3 bases are TGCGCCAGCAGCCCGACTAGCGGGAGTTTGGTCGGGGAGCTGTTTTTT. It translates to CASSPTSGSLVGELFF.